These T cell receptor beta chains were read from a single sample in a study of CD8 T cells in Susac syndrome. TCRdb passed the immunoSEQ multiplex PCR reads through MiXCR, listing each CDR3 protein once. The table records about 170,000 distinct CDR3 sequences, around 95% of them present only once. Input material: CD4+ T cells from PBMCs. These TCRs come from a human donor with Susac syndrome. Each CDR3 is given with its conserved first and last residue. The D gene is left open where the match is weak. A clone size is listed for some rows: how often the clone was seen (once, few, many), or a class if it is expanded.

d_gene,j_gene,abundance,v_gene,CDR3nt,CDR3aa
NA,TRBJ1-4,once,TRBV27,TGTGCCAGCAGTCCCGGGACAAGAGGTGAAAAACTGTTTTTT,CASSPGTRGEKLFF
NA,TRBJ2-3,NA,TRBV24-1,TGTGCCACCAGTGATTATAGGTCAGATACGCAGTATTTT,CATSDYRSDTQYF
NA,TRBJ2-6,once,TRBV5-1,TGCGCCAGCAGCCCGGTTAGAGAAGGGGCCAACGTCCTGACTTTC,CASSPVREGANVLTF
NA,TRBJ2-2,NA,TRBV7-2,TGTGCCAGCAGCTTAGCGCAGGGGCGCACCGGGGAGCTGTTTTTT,CASSLAQGRTGELFF
NA,TRBJ2-3,NA,TRBV4-1,TGCGCCAGCAGCCAAGAAGCCAGGGCCGATACGCAGTATTTT,CASSQEARADTQYF
NA,TRBJ1-2,NA,TRBV29-1,TGCAGCGTTGAAGATCGATTCTATGGCTACACCTTC,CSVEDRFYGYTF
TRBD1,TRBJ1-5,NA,TRBV7-9,TGTGCCAGCAGCTTAGGGACAGGGAAAGGCATCCATCAGCCCCAGCATTTT,CASSLGTGKGIHQPQHF
TRBD1,TRBJ2-5,NA,TRBV25-1,TGTGCCAGCACTGACAGGGGTGGAGAGACCCAGTACTTC,CASTDRGGETQYF
TRBD2,TRBJ2-5,NA,TRBV20-1,TGCAGTGTGGGGCTAGCGGGCTCGGAGACCCAGTACTTC,CSVGLAGSETQYF
NA,TRBJ2-3,NA,TRBV6-5,TGTGCCAGCAGTTACGCGCTGTGGACAGATACGCAGTATTTT,CASSYALWTDTQYF
TRBD1,TRBJ1-5,NA,TRBV27,TGTGCCAGCAGTACCGGAGGGGGCAGCAATCAGCCCCAGCATTTT,CASSTGGGSNQPQHF
NA,TRBJ1-4,NA,TRBV15,TGTGCCACCAGCAGAGGAGTCCAACAGGAAAAACTGTTTTTT,CATSRGVQQEKLFF
NA,TRBJ2-3,NA,TRBV29-1,TGCAGCGTTGAGCTGGGAGCGGCAGATACGCAGTATTTT,CSVELGAADTQYF
NA,TRBJ2-1,NA,TRBV5-4,TGTGCCAGCAGCCTGCGAGTTGGAAATGAGCAGTTCTTC,CASSLRVGNEQFF
NA,TRBJ1-5,NA,TRBV20-1,TGCAGTGCTAGTGCCCTCGGAGGTGATCAGCCCCAGCATTTT,CSASALGGDQPQHF
TRBD1,TRBJ2-7,NA,TRBV6-2/TRBV6-3,TGTGCCAGCAGTTACTCTTGGGGACAGAGCTCCTACGAGCAGTACTTC,CASSYSWGQSSYEQYF
NA,TRBJ1-5,NA,TRBV9,TGTGCCAGCAGCCCAGGGGCGAACAATCAGCCCCAGCATTTT,CASSPGANNQPQHF
NA,TRBJ1-4,once,TRBV2,TGTGCCAGCAGTCGATCTAATGAAAAACTGTTTTTT,CASSRSNEKLFF
NA,TRBJ2-5,few,TRBV7-9,TGTGCCAGCAGCTTAGGCCTTCGGGAGACCCAGTACTTC,CASSLGLRETQYF
TRBD1,TRBJ1-5,NA,TRBV15,TGTGCCACCAGCCGCCTGAGGGACAGTAATCAGCCCCAGCATTTT,CATSRLRDSNQPQHF
TRBD2,TRBJ2-3,NA,TRBV29-1,TGCAGCGTTAAGTCGGGAGGACGCACAGATACGCAGTATTTT,CSVKSGGRTDTQYF
NA,TRBJ1-6,NA,TRBV4-3,TGCGCCAGCAGCCAAGGCAGGGGTGGCTATAATTCACCCCTCCACTTT,CASSQGRGGYNSPLHF
NA,TRBJ1-6,NA,TRBV27,TGTGCCAGCAGTCCCCAACAGAGCTCCTATAATTCACCCCTCCACTTT,CASSPQQSSYNSPLHF
NA,TRBJ2-4,NA,TRBV3-1,TGTGCCAGCAGCCAAGTATCCCAAGACATTCAGTACTTC,CASSQVSQDIQYF
NA,TRBJ2-5,NA,TRBV5-6,TGTGCCAGCAGCTCGACAGCGCCTAAAGAGACCCAGTACTTC,CASSSTAPKETQYF
NA,TRBJ2-2,NA,TRBV5-1,TGCGCCAGCAGCTTGGGTCGGGTCACCGGGGAGCTGTTTTTT,CASSLGRVTGELFF
TRBD1,TRBJ1-5,NA,TRBV4-1,TGCGCCAGCAGCCAAGGCCGACAGGGGAACAATCAGCCCCAGCATTTT,CASSQGRQGNNQPQHF
NA,TRBJ2-5,NA,TRBV13,TGTGCCAGCAGCTTGGACAGAAGACAAGAGACCCAGTACTTC,CASSLDRRQETQYF
NA,TRBJ2-7,NA,TRBV28,TGTGCCAGCGCACTGGGTCCTAGCCGGTACTTC,CASALGPSRYF
NA,TRBJ2-5,NA,TRBV29-1,TGCAGCACAACTCCAGGGGTCGTTGAGACCCAGTACTTC,CSTTPGVVETQYF
TRBD2,TRBJ2-4,NA,TRBV4-1,TGCGCCAGCAGCCAAGCGGGGGGGCTCGACAAAAACATTCAGTACTTC,CASSQAGGLDKNIQYF
NA,TRBJ1-2,NA,TRBV20-1,TGCAGTGCTGGGACCGGCTCAAACTATGGCTACACCTTC,CSAGTGSNYGYTF
NA,TRBJ2-1,NA,TRBV4-1,TGCGCCAGCAGCCAAGATCGGTTCTGGGGGAAAAGCTACAATGAGCAGTTCTTC,CASSQDRFWGKSYNEQFF
NA,TRBJ2-1,NA,TRBV14,TGTGCCAGCAGCCAACTATCTATATCCAACAATGAGCAGTTCTTC,CASSQLSISNNEQFF
NA,TRBJ1-5,few,TRBV3-1,TGTGCCAGCAGTAGACAGGCGGATCAGCCCCAGCATTTT,CASSRQADQPQHF
TRBD2,TRBJ2-5,NA,TRBV29-1,TGCAGCTCCGGGACTACAGAGACCCAGTACTTC,CSSGTTETQYF
TRBD1,TRBJ1-5,NA,TRBV15,TGTGCCACCAGCAGAGATGGGACAGGCTATGAGCCCCAGCATTTT,CATSRDGTGYEPQHF
NA,TRBJ2-1,NA,TRBV5-1,TGCGCCAGCAGCCCCCGGGGAGAGGAGCAGTTCTTC,CASSPRGEEQFF
TRBD1,TRBJ1-1,NA,TRBV29-1,TGCAGCGGTGACAGGGGATTAAACACTGAAGCTTTCTTT,CSGDRGLNTEAFF
NA,TRBJ2-2,once,TRBV2,TGTGCCAGCAGATCTCGACTGGGAACCGGGGAGCTGTTTTTT,CASRSRLGTGELFF
NA,TRBJ1-5,NA,TRBV4-1,TGCGCCAGCAGCCAAGCGAGGGGTGGGCAGCCCCAGCATTTT,CASSQARGGQPQHF